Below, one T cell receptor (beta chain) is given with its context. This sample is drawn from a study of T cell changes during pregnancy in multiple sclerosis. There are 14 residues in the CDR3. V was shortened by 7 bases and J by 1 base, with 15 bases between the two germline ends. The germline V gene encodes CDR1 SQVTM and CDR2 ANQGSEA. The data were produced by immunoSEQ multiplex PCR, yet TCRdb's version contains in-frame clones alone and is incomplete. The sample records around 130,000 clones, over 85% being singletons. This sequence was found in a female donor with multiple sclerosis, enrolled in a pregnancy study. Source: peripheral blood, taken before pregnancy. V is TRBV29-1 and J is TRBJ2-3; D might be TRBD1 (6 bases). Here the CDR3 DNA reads TGCAGCGCCGGTGACAGGTTCCGCACAGATACGCAGTATTTT. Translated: CSAGDRFRTDTQYF.